Given below is one T cell receptor (beta chain) in context. Its specificity is not known. PCR involved 60 Vbeta and 13 Jbeta primers. TCRdb's copy holds only in-frame clones and misses some; the assay was immunoSEQ multiplex PCR. This sample's table reports under 200,000 clones. V gave up 4 bases and J gave up 6 bases; unmatched junction bases: 4. Germline values: CDR1 SGHDT, CDR2 YYEEEE. This CDR3 has 14 amino acids. This entry is derived from a study of cytomegalovirus exposure and HLA in healthy donors. Broader study findings: Analysis performed later showed TCR beta chains linked to HLA being more clonally expanded than equally common others. Some highly shared sequence variants likely arose as a pipeline artifact.

This chain links TRBV5-6 with TRBJ1-2, with 12 positions matching TRBD1. This TCR came from a young woman in good health and CMV-seropositive. The material sequenced was PBMCs. The CDR3 spells CASSRDRGLHGYTF. The CDR3 DNA follows: TGTGCCAGCAGCCGGGACAGGGGGCTACATGGCTACACCTTC.